This entry lists 3 T cell receptor beta chains sequenced from one sample in a study of CD8+CD57+ T cells in acquired aplastic anemia. The authors sequenced patients whose flow cytometry had shown CD8+CD57+ cell expansion. Genomic DNA acted as the template from which TCR beta VDJ combination and CDR3 sequence profiling were carried out. TCRdb re-called the reads through MiXCR, storing one row per CDR3 protein. The table shows 400,000 to 600,000 distinct CDR3 sequences, with around 30% occurring only once. Sequenced: sorted CD4+, CD8+, or CD8+CD57+ T cells (not recorded which) from PBMCs. These receptors were obtained from a human donor with aplastic anemia.

This chain connects TRBV28 to TRBJ1-5, with no clear D. CDR1 is MDHEN, CDR2 SYDVKM, per germline. The CDR3 runs to 15 residues. V was pared by 2 bases and J by 6 bases, with 14 bases between. DNA for the CDR3: TGTGCCAGCAGTTTAGGCAGGCCCGCAAGTCAGCCCCAGCATTTT. This codes for CASSLGRPASQPQHF.

This clonotype was counted a few times. The chain recombines TRBV30 with TRBJ1-5; 10 bases align to TRBD1. V lost 1 base, J lost 6 bases, and 6 bases stayed unmatched. This CDR3 is built from 15 residues. Germline V gene data show CDR1 as GTSNPN and CDR2 as SVGIG (reference sequence). The CDR3 nucleotides read TGTGCCTGGAGTGAGACATGGGACAGGGGTCAGCCCCAGCATTTT. Its translation: CAWSETWDRGQPQHF.

V usage is TRBV5-4 and J usage is TRBJ2-7; TRBD1 might be the D (7 bases). The CDR3 contains 16 residues. V was trimmed by 0 bases and J by 6 bases, leaving 19 bases between them. Germline CDR1 is SGHNT and CDR2 is YYREEE (reference sequence). The DNA of the CDR3 is TGTGCCAGCAGCTTGGAAGAAGGAGGGGGCAGGGCCGAGCAGTACTTC. This codes for CASSLEEGGGRAEQYF. The variable domain in full, completed from reference TRBV5-4 and TRBJ2-7, reads ETGVTQSPTHLIKTRGQQVTLRCSSQSGHNTVSWYQQALGQGPQFIFQYYREEENGRGNFPPRFSGLQFPNYSSELNVNALELDDSALYLCASSLEEGGGRAEQYFGPGTRLTVT.